This T cell receptor (beta chain) derives from a study of Graves' ophthalmopathy and Graves' hyperthyroidism. This clonotype was seen once. CDR3 regions of TCR beta were amplified from RNA transcripts. The workflow started with a first-round RT-PCR run with HTBI primers and then moved on to a second-round multiplex PCR. TCRdb called the multiplex PCR reads again in MiXCR, with one record for every CDR3 protein. The table records approximately 540,000 distinct CDR3 sequences, about 35% of them present only once. The germline CDR1 and CDR2 sequences are SGDLS and YYNGEE. CDR3 size: 14 residues. With 2 bases clipped from V and 5 bases from J, the junction kept 1 base outside the gene matches.

This clonotype was obtained from an adult man with Graves' hyperthyroidism. Sequencing used peripheral blood or thyroid tissue (not recorded which). This sequence joins TRBV9 and TRBJ2-2, with TRBD1 matching over 9 bases. Here the CDR3 reads CASSVTGGTGELFF. DNA of the CDR3: TGTGCCAGCAGCGTGACAGGGGGGACCGGGGAGCTGTTTTTT.